This T cell receptor beta chain is drawn from a study of Graves' ophthalmopathy and Graves' hyperthyroidism. This clonotype was observed a few times. The TCR beta CDR3 regions underwent amplification from RNA transcripts. RT-PCR with HTBI primers came first, then second-round multiplex PCR. One entry per CDR3 protein, called by TCRdb with MiXCR from the multiplex PCR reads. This sample yields 650,000 to 900,000 distinct CDR3 sequences, of which about 44% are seen a single time; 44% belongs to the top ten. The V end lost 3 bases, the J end lost 5 bases, and 10 bases lay between the germline ends. CDR1 is MNHEY and CDR2 is SVGAGI in the germline V gene. The CDR3 is made up of 13 amino acids.

This sequence was found in an adult man with Graves' ophthalmopathy. The sequencing input was peripheral blood. The gene calls are TRBV6-5 and TRBJ1-2; D is ambiguous. The CDR3 sequence: CASSYGGLYGYTF. The CDR3 DNA is TGTGCCAGCAGTTATGGTGGGCTTTATGGCTACACCTTC.